Presented here are 28 T cell receptor beta chains from one specimen sequenced in a study of radiation and T cells in renal cell carcinoma. TCRdb keeps only in-frame clones here, not all; method: immunoSEQ multiplex PCR. The table shows 100,000 or so clones, with approximately 86% occurring only once. Time point described: baseline pretreatment blood. Treatment reported: 15 Gy SBRT to primary tumor, nephrectomy 4 weeks later. This sample comprised blood, obtained from a patient whose treatment included radiotherapy and nephrectomy. The source of these receptors is a man over 45 with renal cell carcinoma.

CDR3 sequence reads: CASSQGQGSYNSPLHF. The CDR3, as DNA: TGTGCCAGCAGCCAAGGACAGGGGTCCTATAATTCACCCCTCCACTTT. The rearrangement links TRBV14 to TRBJ1-6, with TRBD1 identical over 8 bases. Trimming at V came to 1 base and at J to 1 base, leaving 0 bases not matched to a gene. This CDR3 is 16 amino acids long. Germline lookup yields CDR1 SGHDN and CDR2 FVKESK.

This sequence joins TRBV27 and TRBJ1-2, with TRBD1 identical over 7 bases. The CDR3 runs to 14 residues. The V gene end was trimmed by 3 bases and the J gene end by 4 bases; junction bases not matched to a gene: 5. The germline CDR1 and CDR2 sequences are MNHEY and SMNVEV (reference sequence). CDR3 nucleotide sequence: TGTGCCAGCAGTTTCGGCAGGGGGTTCTATGGCTACACCTTC. Protein: CASSFGRGFYGYTF.

The chain carries TRBV7-2 and TRBJ2-3, with TRBD1 identical over 9 bases. The CDR3 contains 14 residues. Trimming at V came to 5 bases and at J to 5 bases, leaving 5 bases not matched to a gene. CDR1 is SGHTA, CDR2 FQGNSA, per germline. This chain's CDR3 is CASSPQGAGDTQYF. The CDR3 nucleotides read TGTGCCAGCAGCCCACAGGGGGCCGGAGATACGCAGTATTTT.

This clone was seen more than once but under ten times. The rearrangement links TRBV18 to TRBJ1-1; D is perhaps TRBD1 (5 bases). The CDR3 spans 13 residues. Germline assignment: CDR1 KGHSH and CDR2 LQKENI. Trimming pared 0 bases from V and 5 bases from J, leaving 7 bases between. CDR3 sequence (DNA): TGTGCCAGCTCACCACCTGGGGGAACTGAAGCTTTCTTT. Translating it yields CASSPPGGTEAFF.

The chain has TRBV7-9 and TRBJ2-5; D is undetermined. CDR3 length equals 11 residues. Trimming removed 4 bases at V and 5 bases at J, with 5 bases between. CDR1 SEHNR and CDR2 FQNEAQ come from the germline V gene (reference sequence). CDR3 sequence reads: CASSYEETQYF. Written as DNA, the CDR3 is TGTGCCAGCAGCTATGAGGAGACCCAGTACTTC. The full variable domain, its missing parts supplied by reference TRBV7-9 and TRBJ2-5, is DTGVSQNPRHKITKRGQNVTFRCDPISEHNRLYWYRQTLGQGPEFLTYFQNEAQLEKSRLLSDRFSAERPKGSFSTLEIQRTEQGDSAMYLCASSYEETQYFGPGTRLLVL.

The chain is built from TRBV7-8 and TRBJ1-5; D is ambiguous. Trimming shortened V by 1 base and J by 3 bases, and 4 bases separated the two germline ends. Looked up from germline, CDR1 is SGHVS and CDR2 is FQNEAQ. This CDR3 region has 13 residues. The CDR3 loop is CASSLVFNQPQHF. In DNA form, the CDR3 reads TGTGCCAGCAGCTTAGTCTTCAATCAGCCCCAGCATTTT.

The chain is built from TRBV19 and TRBJ2-3; 8 nucleotides match TRBD2. Looked up from germline, CDR1 is LNHDA and CDR2 is SQIVND (reference sequence). This CDR3 comprises 14 residues. The V and J ends lost 5 bases and 5 bases, in that order; junction bases with no gene match: 6. CDR3 bases: TGTGCCAGTAGTCTGGGGCTAGCGGGAGATACGCAGTATTTT. This encodes CASSLGLAGDTQYF.

This clone was seen more than once but under ten times. The V call is TRBV9, the J call TRBJ1-1; 8 bases are shared with TRBD1. This CDR3 region has 15 residues. Germline V lookup: CDR1 SGDLS, CDR2 YYNGEE. With 4 bases clipped from V and 4 bases from J, the junction kept 9 bases outside the gene matches. The CDR3 DNA sequence: TGTGCCAGCAGCCAACGGGGACAGGCGTCCACTGAAGCTTTCTTT. This translates into CASSQRGQASTEAFF.

The V gene is TRBV7-2, the J gene TRBJ1-2; 11 bases match TRBD1. The V and J ends lost 6 bases and 6 bases, in that order; junction bases with no gene match: 6. The CDR3 is 14 amino acids. Germline CDR1 SGHTA, CDR2 FQGNSA. This CDR3 is CASSADRGQDGYTF. The CDR3 region has the DNA TGTGCCAGCAGTGCGGACAGGGGGCAGGATGGCTACACCTTC.

The rearrangement links TRBV6-1 to TRBJ2-7, with D maybe TRBD1 (7 bases). The germline gives CDR1 MNHNS, CDR2 SASEGT. The CDR3 length is 15 residues. V was cut by 2 bases and J by 2 bases, with 13 bases left in between. The CDR3 reads CASSERQGGPYEQYF. Here the CDR3 DNA reads TGTGCCAGCAGTGAAAGACAGGGAGGTCCCTACGAGCAGTACTTC.

The V and J genes are TRBV5-4 and TRBJ1-1; D might be TRBD1 (6 bases). Germline V lookup: CDR1 SGHNT, CDR2 YYREEE (reference sequence). V was shortened by 0 bases and J by 4 bases, with 10 bases between the two germline ends. The CDR3 has 14 residues. In DNA, the CDR3 is TGTGCCAGCAGCTTGGCGGCAGGGGTCACTGAAGCTTTCTTT. It specifies CASSLAAGVTEAFF. Using reference TRBV5-4 and TRBJ1-1 for the parts outside the CDR3, the full variable domain is ETGVTQSPTHLIKTRGQQVTLRCSSQSGHNTVSWYQQALGQGPQFIFQYYREEENGRGNFPPRFSGLQFPNYSSELNVNALELDDSALYLCASSLAAGVTEAFFGQGTRLTVV.

The chain employs TRBV18 and TRBJ2-1; D may match TRBD1 or TRBD2 (5 bases each). V was clipped by 3 bases and J by 4 bases, with 13 bases between them. The V gene's germline CDR1 is KGHSH and CDR2 LQKENI. The CDR3 covers 15 residues. CDR3 DNA sequence: TGTGCCAGCTCACCTGTTCCAGGGAGTTACAATGAGCAGTTCTTC. Translated: CASSPVPGSYNEQFF.

This clone was seen only once. The chain uses TRBV4-3 and TRBJ2-7, with D tentatively TRBD2 (7 bases). CDR3 size: 16 residues. Germline values: CDR1 LGHNA, CDR2 YSLEER. The V and J ends lost 0 bases and 3 bases respectively, with 15 bases between them. CDR3 protein: CASSQDRRGGNYEQYF. The CDR3 nucleotides read TGCGCCAGCAGCCAAGACCGCAGGGGAGGGAACTACGAGCAGTACTTC.

The genes are TRBV10-1 and TRBJ1-6, with unresolved D. Germline assignment: CDR1 WNHNN and CDR2 SYGVQD (reference sequence). This CDR3 region has 13 residues. The V gene lost 3 bases and the J gene lost 6 bases, with 6 bases spanning the gap. CDR3 sequence: CASSEQTNSPLHF. The DNA for the CDR3 is TGCGCCAGCAGTGAACAGACTAATTCACCCCTCCACTTT.

The gene calls are TRBV4-3 and TRBJ2-1, with 8 bases fitting TRBD1. Trimming cost V 5 bases and J 4 bases; bases outside gene matches: 13. The CDR3 spans 17 residues. CDR1 LGHNA and CDR2 YSLEER come from the germline V gene. DNA of the CDR3: TGCGCCAGCAGCAAAAGCCCCCCGGACAGGGAGTACAATGAGCAGTTCTTC. As protein: CASSKSPPDREYNEQFF.

The chain is built from TRBV7-6 and TRBJ2-7; TRBD2 agrees at 7 bases. The CDR3 has 12 residues. Germline V gives CDR1 SGHVS, CDR2 FNYEAQ. With V trimmed by 2 bases and J by 6 bases, 1 base remained unmatched. The CDR3 DNA follows: TGTGCCAGCAGCTTATGGGGGGGCGAGCAGTACTTC. Translated, it gives CASSLWGGEQYF.

The chain carries TRBV27 and TRBJ2-7; D gene ambiguous. The CDR3 contains 12 residues. The ends were cut back, 7 bases at V and 3 bases at J, with 10 bases in the middle. CDR1 MNHEY and CDR2 SMNVEV come from the germline V gene (reference sequence). This CDR3 reads CASTSRDYEQYF. The CDR3 bases are TGTGCCAGCACTTCTAGGGACTACGAGCAGTACTTC.

This chain connects TRBV5-5 to TRBJ2-7, with a possible D match to TRBD2 (6 bases). V lost 5 bases and J 4 bases, leaving 19 bases between the germline ends. Germline assignment: CDR1 SGHKS and CDR2 YYEKEE (reference sequence). The CDR3 totals 15 residues. CDR3 in amino acids: CASRQTSFSSYEQYF. In nucleotides, the CDR3 is TGTGCCAGCAGACAAACTAGCTTTTCCAGTTACGAGCAGTACTTC.

The gene calls are TRBV29-1 and TRBJ2-7, with 9 bases lining up with TRBD1. Trimming at V came to 3 bases and at J to 4 bases, leaving 7 bases not matched to a gene. Germline V gene data show CDR1 as SQVTM and CDR2 as ANQGSEA. The CDR3 is made up of 14 amino acids. CDR3 coding DNA: TGCAGCGTTGAGCGGCCGACAGGGGGGTACGAGCAGTACTTC. Translated: CSVERPTGGYEQYF.

The chain employs TRBV6-5 and TRBJ1-2, with TRBD1 as a possible D gene (5 bases). This CDR3 region has 14 residues. Germline CDR1 reads MNHEY; CDR2 reads SVGAGI. Trimming took 4 bases from V and 8 from J, leaving 17 bases between them. The CDR3 here is CASSSGGGAAGYTF. The CDR3 DNA is TGTGCCAGCAGTTCCGGTGGAGGGGCGGCAGGCTACACCTTC.

By proportion, this clone is large. The chain is built from TRBV5-1 and TRBJ2-5, with 12 bases fitting TRBD2. The CDR3 runs 16 residues. With 4 bases clipped from V and 2 bases from J, the junction kept 6 bases outside the gene matches. CDR1 SGHRS and CDR2 YFSETQ come from the germline V gene. For the CDR3, the DNA is TGCGCCAGCAGCGCCGGACTAGCGGGGAGACAAGAGACCCAGTACTTC. Amino acid sequence: CASSAGLAGRQETQYF. Looking up the rest from reference TRBV5-1 and TRBJ2-5 gives the full variable domain: KAGVTQTPRYLIKTRGQQVTLSCSPISGHRSVSWYQQTPGQGLQFLFEYFSETQRNKGNFPGRFSGRQFSNSRSEMNVSTLELGDSALYLCASSAGLAGRQETQYFGPGTRLLVL.

This clone has only a few counts. This CDR3 reads CASSEVLGTEAFF. The CDR3, as DNA: TGTGCCAGCAGTGAGGTATTGGGCACTGAAGCTTTCTTT. This sequence joins TRBV7-8 and TRBJ1-1; D remains unclear. CDR3 length: 13 residues. Germline CDR1 and CDR2: SGHVS and FQNEAQ. The ends were cut back, 6 bases at V and 4 bases at J, with 12 bases in the middle.

The CDR3 nucleotides read TGTGCCAGCAGTGCCCGGACAGGGAGCGAGCAGTACTTC. Translation: CASSARTGSEQYF. The J gene is TRBJ2-7, the V gene TRBV25-1; 8 nucleotides align to TRBD1. The germline CDR1 and CDR2 sequences are MGHDK and SYGVNS. V shed 4 bases, J shed 6 bases, and the junction held 5 bases outside the gene matches. The CDR3 covers 13 residues.

This chain uses TRBV9 with TRBJ2-5; 8 bases fit TRBD1. The CDR3 is 16 residues long. Per the germline V gene, CDR1 is SGDLS and CDR2 is YYNGEE. J lost 5 bases, V lost 4 bases, and 13 bases had no gene match. The CDR3: CASSMVDRGGQETQYF. The CDR3 region has the DNA TGTGCCAGCAGCATGGTTGACAGGGGAGGCCAGGAGACCCAGTACTTC.

V and J are TRBV5-6 and TRBJ1-5, with 8 nucleotides matching TRBD1. The V and J ends lost 0 bases and 7 bases, in that order; junction bases with no gene match: 6. Germline loops: CDR1 SGHDT, CDR2 YYEEEE. The length of the CDR3 is 15 residues. In nucleotides, the CDR3 is TGTGCCAGCAGCTTGGGAGGACAGGGTCACCAGCCCCAGCATTTT. Translated: CASSLGGQGHQPQHF.

The chain joins TRBV27 to TRBJ2-7, with D possibly being TRBD1 (6 bases). This CDR3 region has 12 residues. The V end was cut by 8 bases, the J end by 2 bases, with 10 bases between. Looked up from germline, CDR1 is MNHEY and CDR2 is SMNVEV (reference sequence). The CDR3 DNA follows: TGTGCCAGCGGGTACAGGGCCTACGAGCAGTACTTC. The encoded protein is CASGYRAYEQYF.

The chain joins TRBV10-1 to TRBJ2-3; 8 bases map to TRBD1. CDR3 length: 14 residues. Trimming removed 6 bases from V and 3 bases from J; junction bases left unmatched: 5. The germline V gene encodes CDR1 WNHNN and CDR2 SYGVQD (reference sequence). The CDR3 DNA reads TGCGCCAGCAGCCCGGGACAGGATACAGATACGCAGTATTTT. It codes for CASSPGQDTDTQYF.

This chain connects TRBV25-1 to TRBJ2-1; D gene ambiguous. CDR1 MGHDK and CDR2 SYGVNS come from the germline V gene. V was clipped by 1 base and J by 5 bases, with 6 bases between them. The CDR3 length is 13 residues. The CDR3 spells CASSESGDNEQFF. In DNA form, the CDR3 reads TGTGCCAGCAGTGAATCTGGGGACAATGAGCAGTTCTTC. Combining the CDR3 with reference TRBV25-1 and TRBJ2-1 gives the whole variable domain EADIYQTPRYLVIGTGKKITLECSQTMGHDKMYWYQQDPGMELHLIHYSYGVNSTEKGDLSSESTVSRIRTEHFPLTLESARPSHTSQYLCASSESGDNEQFFGPGTRLTVL.